The source of this T cell receptor (beta chain) is a study of response to subunit inactivated influenza vaccine. Deletions cut 0 bases from V and 1 base from J, with 15 bases between. The CDR3 is 18 residues long. Germline V gene lookup returns CDR1 KGHSH and CDR2 LQKENI. TCRdb recomputed calls from the RT-PCR reads with MiXCR, one row per CDR3 protein. The sample carries around 760,000 distinct CDR3 sequences, about 15% recorded once. In its sample, this clonotype was seen a few times. This chain links TRBV18 with TRBJ2-2; a possible D gene is TRBD2 (6 bases). This clonotype was obtained from a man aged 45 to 65 who received an inactivated influenza vaccine. This sample comprised PBMCs from blood, obtained approximately 15 days before vaccination. The CDR3 DNA reads as TGTGCCAGCTCACCACCGATTGGGGCGGGATTGAACACCGGGGAGCTGTTTTTT. This gives the protein CASSPPIGAGLNTGELFF.